This T cell receptor (beta chain) was sequenced during a study of T-cell reconstitution after alpha-beta-depleted transplantation in children. Study-wide results and caveats: A year had passed since transplant, and T-cell counts and diversity by then came mostly from newly produced T cells. Several hundred rapidly expanded clones from non-depleted graft cells reportedly supplied alpha-beta T cells about two months post-transplant.

Unique molecular identifiers were used in preparing the TCRbeta library. One entry per CDR3 protein, called by TCRdb with MiXCR from the PCR reads. The table includes roughly 670,000 distinct CDR3 sequences, around 13% detected once. CDR1 is MGHRA, CDR2 YSYEKL, per germline. V was pared by 6 bases and J by 4 bases, with 15 bases between. This CDR3 is built from 14 residues. This clonotype has more than one count but fewer than ten. Its antigen remains unidentified. The source of this sequence is a girl aged 2-9 years with congenital amegakaryocytic thrombocytopenia, due to receive a stem cell transplant. The sample here was PBMCs, taken before TCRalphabeta/CD19-depleted stem cell transplant. This rearrangement joins TRBV4-1 to TRBJ2-5; either TRBD1 or TRBD2 may supply D (5 bases each). The CDR3 nucleotides read TGCGCCAGCAGACCTCTCAGGGAGTCAGAGACCCAGTACTTC. This sequence encodes CASRPLRESETQYF.